Below, one T cell receptor (beta chain) is given with its context. This specimen comes from a study of PD-L1 blockade in urothelial cancer. Study-level information: Male sex and bladder-origin urothelial cancer were recorded for about 85% of the roughly 30 patients. The study recovered a median of 141,255 T cells per blood sample.

J lost 4 bases, V lost 4 bases, and 5 bases had no gene match. CDR1 SGDLS and CDR2 YYNGEE come from the germline V gene. There are 13 residues in the CDR3. Noted time point: peripheral blood 6 weeks after treatment start. Disease in patients was locally advanced or metastatic urothelial carcinoma. Measured with immunoSEQ multiplex PCR; TCRdb has only the in-frame clones, and not every one. The top ten clones hold less than 3% of a sample with some 51,000 clones, 88% of them seen once. The TCR comes from a man aged 55 to 70 with urothelial cancer. This chain links TRBV9 with TRBJ2-7; 7 nucleotides agree with TRBD1. Sequencing used PBMCs, obtained around atezolizumab (anti-PD-L1) treatment. The CDR3 sequence is CASSPTGLYEQYF. DNA of the CDR3: TGTGCCAGCAGCCCGACAGGGTTGTACGAGCAGTACTTC.